This T cell receptor (beta chain) was identified during a study of human T cells and chemical hapten exposure (dated by TCRdb to the early 2020s). With regard to the full study: For sensitization, 2% DPC in acetone was applied to an approximately 2 cm by approximately 2 cm area of upper inner arm skin. Throughout the study period of around 24 weeks, patients also received therapeutic DPC doses to the scalp every week. Patch testing was performed on the upper back with Finn chambers containing 0.01% DPC, and the patch tests were scored after 6 days according to International Contact Dermatitis Research Group standards. The patient cohort, mostly female, included alopecia areata with under or over 50% scalp involvement, alopecia totalis and alopecia universalis. The libraries were sequenced as a pool, and the TCR yield per sample differed mostly because of small variations in library volumes within the pool. Peripheral blood TCR repertoire changes were tracked in vivo in alopecia patients during primary and secondary sensitization to the hapten diphenylcyclopropenone (DPC). Blood samples were taken from patients before sensitization (week 0) and then at 2, 6 and about 24 weeks after DPC sensitization. For TCR sequencing, blood came from 25 to 30 alopecia patients at anywhere from one to four time points (pre-sensitization, 2, 6 and 24 weeks).

The library was prepared using RACE. Sequenced using a NextSeq 500. During library preparation, unique molecular identifiers were attached to individual cDNA molecules so that TCRs could be counted in a quantitative, reproducible way. For every blood RNA sample, sequencing covered both the TCR alpha and TCR beta chains. Concerning the study's data processing: The median number of TCRs per sample was over 95,000, ranging from roughly 23,224 to 700,000. V, J and CDR3 annotation of the TCR reads was carried out using the Decombinator software suite. To make PS versus PT1 abundance plots, every sample was subsampled to the same number of TCRs (28,000). Expanded TCRs were defined as absent before sensitization and observed at least eight times at the 2-week time point. TCRdb ran its own pipeline on the public reads, namely fastp trimming at Q25 and MiXCR clone calling, and kept in-frame beta chains. Records with the same CDR3 protein are collapsed into one entry carrying the most frequent genes and DNA. The V and J calls reflect TCRdb's pipeline rather than the authors' work. The sample records 150,000 to 200,000 distinct CDR3 sequences, roughly 15% of which are singletons. The ten largest account for less than 2% of the sample.

Broader findings and caveats from the paper: After repeated subsampling, the strength of the expansion versus patch-test correlation and the threshold at which it became significant changed. No change with DPC sensitization was found in the number of TCRs above 1 in 1000 frequency, and no evidence of global repertoire structure alterations was found. Because all patients had alopecia, a presumed autoimmune disease, the immune response of the patients might differ from that of healthy individuals. The number of PT1 expanded TCRs positively correlated with patch test score, significant at thresholds 8, 16 and 32 but not 4. Compared with pre-sensitization or healthy control sets, expanded TCRs formed significantly more large CDR3 similarity clusters, which is consistent with antigen-driven responses.

The CDR3 spans 14 residues, from the cysteine through the phenylalanine. Only CDR3 DNA remains: 42 bases, in frame from the first base. The germline V gene encodes CDR1 SEHNR and CDR2 FQNEAQ (reference sequence). Clipping removes 4 bases from V and 6 bases from J, with 8 as the unmatched junction base count. Many counts were recorded for this clonotype. Its cognate antigen has yet to be identified. One base away there is no much larger clone; base qualities are not given. The time point label here, explained by the study, means: patch test 1, 2 weeks after DPC sensitization. The treatment or condition tag for this specimen amounts to: therapeutic diphenylcyclopropenone sensitization with weekly scalp DPC. Blood at each patch-test visit was drawn before the patch test was applied. To be eligible, patients had to be aged 18 to 70, diagnosed with alopecia and judged suitable for DPC therapy, while pregnant patients were excluded. Total RNA was extracted from unfractionated whole blood that had been collected in Tempus Blood RNA tubes.

In this chain, TRBV7-9 is recombined with TRBJ1-2, with 7 bases in between that match TRBD1. Sequenced here: whole blood, sampled in connection with sensitization to the hapten diphenylcyclopropenone (DPC). This clonotype was sampled from a woman in her twenties or thirties with alopecia areata. Some clones in this sample may be carry-over from other donors' samples. The DNA sequence reads TGTGCCAGCAGCTACGGACAGGAGGTAGATGGCTACACCTTC. The resulting protein is CASSYGQEVDGYTF.